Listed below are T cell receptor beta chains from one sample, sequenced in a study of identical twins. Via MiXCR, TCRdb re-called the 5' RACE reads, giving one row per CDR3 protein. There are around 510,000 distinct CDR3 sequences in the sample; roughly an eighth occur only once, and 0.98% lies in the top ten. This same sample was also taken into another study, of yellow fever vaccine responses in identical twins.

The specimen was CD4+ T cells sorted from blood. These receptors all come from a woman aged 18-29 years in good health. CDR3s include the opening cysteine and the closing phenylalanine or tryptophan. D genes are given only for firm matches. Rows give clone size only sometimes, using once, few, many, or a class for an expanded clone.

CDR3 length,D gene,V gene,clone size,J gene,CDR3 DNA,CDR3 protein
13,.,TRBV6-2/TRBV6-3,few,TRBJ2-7,TGTGCCAGCAGTTACTTGGAAATCGGGGAGCAGTACTTC,CASSYLEIGEQYF
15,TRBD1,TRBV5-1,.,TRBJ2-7,TGCGCCAGCAGCTTGGTGACAGGGGGTGGCTACGAGCAGTACTTC,CASSLVTGGGYEQYF
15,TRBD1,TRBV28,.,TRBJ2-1,TGTGCCAGCAGTACTCCGGGACAGGGTTTGAATGAGCAGTTCTTC,CASSTPGQGLNEQFF
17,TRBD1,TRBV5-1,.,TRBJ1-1,TGCGCCAGCAGCTTGGGGGGGACAGGGGCTTCGTACACTGAAGCTTTCTTT,CASSLGGTGASYTEAFF
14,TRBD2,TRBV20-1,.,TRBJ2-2,TGCAGTGCTAGGCGAGCGGGGGCCACCGGGGAGCTGTTTTTT,CSARRAGATGELFF
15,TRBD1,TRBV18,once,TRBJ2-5,TGTGCCAGCTCACCACGGGACAGAGATCGAAAGACCCAGTACTTC,CASSPRDRDRKTQYF
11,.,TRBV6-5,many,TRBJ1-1,TGTGCCAGCAGTTCCTTGGTCGAAGCTTTCTTT,CASSSLVEAFF
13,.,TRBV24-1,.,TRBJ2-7,TGTGCCACCAGTGGTCAGACCTCCTACGAGCAGTACTTC,CATSGQTSYEQYF
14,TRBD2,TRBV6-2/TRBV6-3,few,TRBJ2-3,TGTGCCAGCAGGGGACTAGCCGGGCCGGATACGCAGTATTTT,CASRGLAGPDTQYF
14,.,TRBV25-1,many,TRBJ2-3,TGTGCCAGCAGTGAGTCCAGGGTGGCAGATACGCAGTATTTT,CASSESRVADTQYF
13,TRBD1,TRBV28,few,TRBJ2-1,TGTGCCAGCAGTTTGCAGTCGAACAGGGGAAAGTTCTTC,CASSLQSNRGKFF
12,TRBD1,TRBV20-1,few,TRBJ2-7,TGCAGTGCTCACAGGGGCTCCTACGAGCAGTACTTC,CSAHRGSYEQYF
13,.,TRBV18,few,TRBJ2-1,TGTGCCAGCTCACTCCGCTGGGAACATGAGCAGTTCTTC,CASSLRWEHEQFF
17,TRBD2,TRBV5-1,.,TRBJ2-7,TGCGCCAGCAGCTTGGCCGGAACCGGACTAGGAGTCTACGAGCAGTACTTC,CASSLAGTGLGVYEQYF
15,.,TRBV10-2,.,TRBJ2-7,TGCGCCAGCAGTGAGGGGCAGGGGTTGGGTAACGAGCAGTACTTC,CASSEGQGLGNEQYF
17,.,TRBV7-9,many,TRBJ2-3,TGTGCCAGCAGCTTGAAACTACAGAAATTTAGCACAGATACGCAGTATTTT,CASSLKLQKFSTDTQYF
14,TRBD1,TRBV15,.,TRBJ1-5,TGTGCCACCGAAGGGGGGACAGTGGGTCAGCCCCAGCATTTT,CATEGGTVGQPQHF
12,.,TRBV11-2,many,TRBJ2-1,TGTGCCAGCAGCTTACAATACAATGAGCAGTTCTTC,CASSLQYNEQFF
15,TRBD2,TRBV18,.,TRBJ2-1,TGTGCCAGCTCACCAAGCAGCGGGAGCGGCAATGAGCAGTTCTTC,CASSPSSGSGNEQFF
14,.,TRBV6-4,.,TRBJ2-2,TGTGCCAGCAGTGATGAGGGAGGCACCGGGGAGCTGTTTTTT,CASSDEGGTGELFF
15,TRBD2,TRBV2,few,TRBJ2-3,TGTGCCAGCAGTAGACTAGCGCAACTTCAGAGTACGCAGTATTTT,CASSRLAQLQSTQYF
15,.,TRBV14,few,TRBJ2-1,TGTGCCAGCAGCCAAGTACTGCGGGATAACAATGAGCAGTTCTTC,CASSQVLRDNNEQFF
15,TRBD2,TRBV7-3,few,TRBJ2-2,TGTGCCAGCAGGTTCAGCGGGGGGAACACCGGGGAGCTGTTTTTT,CASRFSGGNTGELFF
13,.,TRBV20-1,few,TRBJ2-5,TGCAGTGCTAGTGTGGGGATCCAAGAGACCCAGTACTTC,CSASVGIQETQYF
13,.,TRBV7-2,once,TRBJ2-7,TGTGCCAGCAGCCGCCGGACGGCATACGAGCAGTACTTC,CASSRRTAYEQYF